Each of the 5 T cell receptor beta chains below was sequenced from the same sample in a study of T cell responses to AZD1222 COVID-19 vaccine. Method: immunoSEQ multiplex PCR; TCRdb's copy keeps in-frame clones and lacks some. The table includes more than 95,000 clones, around 89% detected once. This sample comprised peripheral blood, obtained on day 0 of AZD1222 vaccination. These receptors all come from an adult in good health.

The chain is built from TRBV5-5 and TRBJ2-5, with TRBD2 as a possible D gene (5 bases). The CDR3 covers 16 residues. Trimming shortened V by 2 bases and J by 7 bases, and 21 bases separated the two germline ends. From germline, CDR1 is SGHKS and CDR2 YYEKEE (reference sequence). CDR3 coding DNA: TGTGCCAGCAGCTTTAGGTCGGGCCCGGAAGGAGGGACCCAGTACTTC. This sequence encodes CASSFRSGPEGGTQYF.

The chain has TRBV5-1 and TRBJ2-7; 11 nucleotides line up with TRBD2. Trimming cost V 4 bases and J 6 bases; bases outside gene matches: 12. The length of the CDR3 is 16 residues. Germline lookup yields CDR1 SGHRS and CDR2 YFSETQ. CDR3 in DNA: TGCGCCAGCAGCCCCCGTAGCGGGGGGGCGGTTGGCGAGCAGTACTTC. Encoded protein: CASSPRSGGAVGEQYF. Full variable domain (rest looked up from reference TRBV5-1 and TRBJ2-7): KAGVTQTPRYLIKTRGQQVTLSCSPISGHRSVSWYQQTPGQGLQFLFEYFSETQRNKGNFPGRFSGRQFSNSRSEMNVSTLELGDSALYLCASSPRSGGAVGEQYFGPGTRLTVT.

The rearrangement uses TRBV24-1 and TRBJ1-5, with D hard to call. V was shortened by 5 bases and J by 15 bases, with 7 bases between the two germline ends. The CDR3 runs 9 residues. Germline values: CDR1 KGHDR, CDR2 SFDVKD. CDR3 DNA: TGTGCCACCAGTGCTTACCGGCATTTT. Translation: CATSAYRHF.

The chain couples TRBV14 to TRBJ2-1; 9 bases line up with TRBD1. V was pared by 6 bases and J by 8 bases, with 11 bases of the junction left unmatched. CDR3 length equals 15 residues. CDR1 and CDR2 from the germline V gene are SGHDN and FVKESK. Written as DNA, the CDR3 is TGTGCCAGCAGTCGTCTGGGACAGGGCCCCGATGAGCAGTTCTTC. It yields the protein CASSRLGQGPDEQFF. The variable domain in full, completed from reference TRBV14 and TRBJ2-1, reads EAGVTQFPSHSVIEKGQTVTLRCDPISGHDNLYWYRRVMGKEIKFLLHFVKESKQDESGMPNNRFLAERTGGTYSTLKVQPAELEDSGVYFCASSRLGQGPDEQFFGPGTRLTVL.

The CDR3 sequence is CSVTGGLYYGYTF. The CDR3 DNA sequence: TGCAGCGTTACAGGGGGCCTCTACTATGGCTACACCTTC. The gene calls are TRBV29-1 and TRBJ1-2, with 9 bases matching TRBD1. Germline CDR1 is SQVTM and CDR2 is ANQGSEA. CDR3 size: 13 residues. V was pared by 5 bases and J by 3 bases, with 4 bases of the junction left unmatched.